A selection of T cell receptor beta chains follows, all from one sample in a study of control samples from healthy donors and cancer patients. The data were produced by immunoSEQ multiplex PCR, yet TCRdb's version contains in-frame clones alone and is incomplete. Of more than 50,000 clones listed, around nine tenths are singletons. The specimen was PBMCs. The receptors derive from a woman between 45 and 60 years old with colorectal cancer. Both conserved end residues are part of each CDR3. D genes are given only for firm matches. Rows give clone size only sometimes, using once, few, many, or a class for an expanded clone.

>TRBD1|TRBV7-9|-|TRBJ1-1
TGTGCCAGCAGCGATCGGGACAGGGAGAACACTGAAGCTTTCTTT
CASSDRDRENTEAFF
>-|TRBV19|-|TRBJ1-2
TGTGCCAGTAGTATAGAGAAGGATGGCTACACCTTC
CASSIEKDGYTF
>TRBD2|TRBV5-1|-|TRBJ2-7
TGCGCCAGCAGCTACATGGGACTAGAGTCCCACGAGCAGTACTTC
CASSYMGLESHEQYF
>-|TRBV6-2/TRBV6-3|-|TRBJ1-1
TGTGCCAGCAGTTACGGGGGGGGGAGCACTGAAGCTTTCTTT
CASSYGGGSTEAFF
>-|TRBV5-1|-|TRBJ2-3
TGCGCCAGCAGCTTGGGACCGGCAGGAGATACGCAGTATTTT
CASSLGPAGDTQYF
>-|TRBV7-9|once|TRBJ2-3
TGTGCCAGCAGCCCAGGACTACGCACAGATACGCAGTATTTT
CASSPGLRTDTQYF
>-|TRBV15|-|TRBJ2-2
TGTGCCACCAGCAGAGTAAGGGGCGCCGGGGAGCTGTTTTTT
CATSRVRGAGELFF
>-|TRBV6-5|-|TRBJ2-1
TGTGCCAGCAGTTACACCCCAAATCGTGAGCAGTTCTTC
CASSYTPNREQFF
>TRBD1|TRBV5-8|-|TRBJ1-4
TGTGCCAGCAGTTTCGGGGGACAGGGAAATGAAAAACTGTTTTTT
CASSFGGQGNEKLFF
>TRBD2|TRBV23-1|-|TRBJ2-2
TGCGCCAGCAGTCAATCCATCGGACTAGCGGGCTACACCGGGGAGCTGTTTTTT
CASSQSIGLAGYTGELFF
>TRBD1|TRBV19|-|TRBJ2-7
TGTGCCAGTAGTAAGGGACAGGGTGACGAGCAGTACTTC
CASSKGQGDEQYF
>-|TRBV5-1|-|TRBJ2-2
TGCGCCAGCAGTTTAGACGGATCATCGAACACCGGGGAGCTGTTTTTT
CASSLDGSSNTGELFF
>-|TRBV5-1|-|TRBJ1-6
TGCGCCAGCAGCTTGGAGTCAACCTATAATTCACCCCTCCACTTT
CASSLESTYNSPLHF
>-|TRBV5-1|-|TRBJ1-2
TGCGCCAGCAGCTTGGACGTTGTAAAAGGGTCAAACTATGGCTACACCTTC
CASSLDVVKGSNYGYTF
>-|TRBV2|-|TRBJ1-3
TGTGCCAGCAGTGAGCTAAGTCCTCGAGACACCATATATTTT
CASSELSPRDTIYF
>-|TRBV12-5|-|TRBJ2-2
TGTGCTAGTGGTTTGTGGGGGATGTCCGGGGAGCTGTTTTTT
CASGLWGMSGELFF